Listed below are T cell receptor beta chains from one sample, sequenced in a study of radiation and T cells in renal cell carcinoma. Libraries were prepared by immunoSEQ multiplex PCR; TCRdb keeps only in-frame clonotypes and omits some of them. Of about 150,000 clones listed, roughly 89% are singletons. Sequencing used blood, obtained from a patient whose treatment included radiotherapy and nephrectomy. These receptors were obtained from a woman between 45 and 65 years old with renal cell carcinoma. The conserved cysteine and the conserved F or W are not part of the CDR3 here. Fields, in order: J gene, clone size, V gene, CDR3 protein. Some rows have no size entry. The others give once, few or many, or a class for an expanded clone.

>TRBJ2-5|.|TRBV5-1
ASSAGGAPETQY
>TRBJ1-1|once|TRBV15
ATSREGRMNTEAF
>TRBJ2-7|.|TRBV7-9
ASSLAGGRSTEQY
>TRBJ2-7|.|TRBV18
ASSPGGDEQY
>TRBJ2-3|.|TRBV14
ASSQDNKLAGGYPSDTQY
>TRBJ1-2|few|TRBV7-2
ASSPTGALYGYT
>TRBJ2-1|once|TRBV5-4
ASSLVGVPVDEQF
>TRBJ2-6|.|TRBV4-2
ASSQDIRSGANVLT
>TRBJ1-5|.|TRBV28
ASSLTDQPQH
>TRBJ2-3|.|TRBV11-1
ASSLERGSTDTQY
>TRBJ2-1|.|TRBV6-6
ASSFPTSGGMNEQF
>TRBJ1-1|.|TRBV28
ASSRGGVAEAF
>TRBJ1-4|.|TRBV21-1
ASASGFGEKATNEKLF
>TRBJ2-3|.|TRBV7-6
ASSSHVGRTSGTDTQY
>TRBJ1-4|.|TRBV11-2
ASSSPLQSTNEKLF
>TRBJ1-6|.|TRBV19
ASGAQVFNSPLH
>TRBJ1-1|.|TRBV5-5
ASSLRDRVDTETF
>TRBJ1-2|.|TRBV9
ASSVGFNYGYT
>TRBJ2-5|.|TRBV7-9
ASSLGRRIEETQY
>TRBJ2-3|.|TRBV7-3
ASSASPGEADTQY
>TRBJ2-5|.|TRBV30
AWGTSVQETQY
>TRBJ2-3|.|TRBV5-1
ASSLVTGGSTDTQY
>TRBJ1-3|.|TRBV25-1
ASKLGDTIY
>TRBJ1-6|.|TRBV6-1
ASSEEFGIWSPLH
>TRBJ2-5|.|TRBV5-4
ASSERSGTQY
>TRBJ1-3|.|TRBV14
ASSPRAGGAAGNTIY
>TRBJ2-5|.|TRBV4-1
ASSDWTGAQETQY
>TRBJ1-1|.|TRBV11-2
ASSPDRDTEAF
>TRBJ2-3|.|TRBV28
ASSFDGEASTDTQY
>TRBJ2-1|.|TRBV5-1
ASSLVASENNEQF
>TRBJ1-2|.|TRBV10-3
AISESGDGYGYT
>TRBJ1-6|.|TRBV5-1
ASSAGGTSSYNSPLH
>TRBJ1-2|.|TRBV30
AWSGGAQGYT
>TRBJ2-3|.|TRBV30
AWSARQGTDTQY
>TRBJ1-5|.|TRBV19
ASSIDLRQPQH
>TRBJ1-2|.|TRBV5-5
ASSPQGNYGYT
>TRBJ1-4|.|TRBV6-5
ASSYSTFSDEKLF
>TRBJ1-1|few|TRBV29-1
SVVQGGTEAF
>TRBJ2-2|.|TRBV9
ASSAPLAGTPDTGELF
>TRBJ2-7|once|TRBV6-1
ASRDITGAREQY
>TRBJ1-6|.|TRBV7-9
ASSLAYQGSDNSPLH
>TRBJ2-7|few|TRBV19
ASSAIPTGSSEQY
>TRBJ2-5|.|TRBV9
ASSESPGGETQY
>TRBJ1-2|.|TRBV5-5
ASSPRTGSLYYGYT
>TRBJ1-6|.|TRBV21-1
ASSRHRISYNSPLH
>TRBJ2-7|.|TRBV30
AWSHQTGGSEQY
>TRBJ2-1|.|TRBV19
ASSIRGDYNEQF
>TRBJ2-3|.|TRBV7-2
ASSLESLAGGPRTDTQY
>TRBJ2-1|.|TRBV7-9
ASRPSLTGRGNEQF
>TRBJ2-5|.|TRBV30
AWSVGGQRGETQY
>TRBJ1-2|.|TRBV19
ASSTRPPQRGGYT
>TRBJ2-5|.|TRBV5-1
ASSLGVQGFRETQY
>TRBJ1-4|.|TRBV11-2
ASSAFTGDEKLF
>TRBJ2-5|.|TRBV30
AWVGGGGETQY
>TRBJ2-2|.|TRBV25-1
ASTLDRSGTGELF
>TRBJ1-3|.|TRBV9
ASSVEGVRTAQTSGNTIY
>TRBJ2-3|.|TRBV4-1
ASSQELAGGADTQY
>TRBJ1-5|.|TRBV6-4
ASPSGQGMKPQH
>TRBJ1-5|.|TRBV2
ASSERRVGQPQH